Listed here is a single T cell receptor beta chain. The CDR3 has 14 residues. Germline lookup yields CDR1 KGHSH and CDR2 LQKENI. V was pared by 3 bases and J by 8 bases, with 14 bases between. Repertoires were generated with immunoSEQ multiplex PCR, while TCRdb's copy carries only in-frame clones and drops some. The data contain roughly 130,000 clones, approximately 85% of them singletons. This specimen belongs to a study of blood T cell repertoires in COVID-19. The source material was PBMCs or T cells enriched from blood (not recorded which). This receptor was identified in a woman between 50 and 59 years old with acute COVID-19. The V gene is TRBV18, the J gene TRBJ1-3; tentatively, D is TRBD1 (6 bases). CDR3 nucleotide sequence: TGTGCCAGCTCACCTGGGTCAGGGGCGGACACCATATATTTT. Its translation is CASSPGSGADTIYF.